This T cell receptor (beta chain) was captured by sequencing in a study of blood T cell repertoires in COVID-19. As for the study in general: COVID-19 samples, acute and convalescent, were from the United States, Italy and Spain.

This clone occurred a few times. The CDR3 is 17 residues long. With 7 bases clipped from V and 6 bases from J, the junction kept 16 bases outside the gene matches. The germline V gene encodes CDR1 MDHEN and CDR2 SYDVKM. TCRdb keeps only in-frame clones here, not all; method: immunoSEQ multiplex PCR. The data contain around 300,000 clones, around four fifths of them singletons. The chain has TRBV28 and TRBJ1-5; 9 nucleotides line up with TRBD1. The sequenced material came from peripheral blood. This receptor was identified in a woman aged 45-65 years with active or convalescent COVID-19. This chain's CDR3 is CASITEAGQGYFQPQHF. Written as DNA, the CDR3 is TGTGCCAGCATCACAGAGGCAGGACAGGGGTATTTTCAGCCCCAGCATTTT.